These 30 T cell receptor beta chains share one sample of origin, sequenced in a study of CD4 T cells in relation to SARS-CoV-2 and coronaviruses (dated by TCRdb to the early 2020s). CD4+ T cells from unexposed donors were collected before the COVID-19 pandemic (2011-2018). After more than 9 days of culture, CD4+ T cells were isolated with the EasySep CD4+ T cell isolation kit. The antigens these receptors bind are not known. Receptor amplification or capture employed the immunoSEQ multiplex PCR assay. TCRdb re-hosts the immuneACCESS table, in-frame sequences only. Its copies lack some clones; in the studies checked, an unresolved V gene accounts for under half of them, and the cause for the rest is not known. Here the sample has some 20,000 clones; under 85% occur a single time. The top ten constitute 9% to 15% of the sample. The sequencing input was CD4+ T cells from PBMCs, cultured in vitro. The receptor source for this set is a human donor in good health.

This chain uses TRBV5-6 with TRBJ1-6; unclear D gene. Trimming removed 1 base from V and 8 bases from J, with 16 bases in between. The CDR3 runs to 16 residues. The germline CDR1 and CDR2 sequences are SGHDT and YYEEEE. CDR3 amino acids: CASSLPGTGPHSPLHF. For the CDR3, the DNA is TGTGCCAGCAGCTTGCCGGGTACCGGGCCTCATTCACCCCTCCACTTT.

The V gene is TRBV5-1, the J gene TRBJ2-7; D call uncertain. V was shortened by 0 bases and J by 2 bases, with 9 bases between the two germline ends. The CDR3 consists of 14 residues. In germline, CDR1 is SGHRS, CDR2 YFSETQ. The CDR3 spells CASSLATAAYEQYF. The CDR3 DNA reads TGCGCCAGCAGCTTGGCCACCGCGGCCTACGAGCAGTACTTC.

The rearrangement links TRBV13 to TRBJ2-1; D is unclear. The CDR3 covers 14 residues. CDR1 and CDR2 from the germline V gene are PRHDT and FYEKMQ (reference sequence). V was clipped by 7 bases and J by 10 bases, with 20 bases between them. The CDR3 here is CASTLPGGIGEQFF. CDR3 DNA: TGTGCCAGCACCCTCCCGGGTGGTATAGGAGAGCAGTTCTTC.

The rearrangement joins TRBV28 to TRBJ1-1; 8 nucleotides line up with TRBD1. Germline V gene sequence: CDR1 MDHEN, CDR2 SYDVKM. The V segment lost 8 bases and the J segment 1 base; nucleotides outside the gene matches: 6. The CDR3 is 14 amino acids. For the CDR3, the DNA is TGTGCCAGCGGCCCCGGACAGGGGAACACTGAAGCTTTCTTT. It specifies CASGPGQGNTEAFF.

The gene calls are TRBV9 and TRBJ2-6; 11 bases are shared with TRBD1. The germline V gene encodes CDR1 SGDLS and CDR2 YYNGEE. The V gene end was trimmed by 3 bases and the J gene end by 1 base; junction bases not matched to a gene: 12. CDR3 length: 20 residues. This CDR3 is CASSAGQGATLLSGANVLTF. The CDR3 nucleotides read TGTGCCAGCAGCGCCGGACAGGGGGCAACACTCCTATCTGGGGCCAACGTCCTGACTTTC.

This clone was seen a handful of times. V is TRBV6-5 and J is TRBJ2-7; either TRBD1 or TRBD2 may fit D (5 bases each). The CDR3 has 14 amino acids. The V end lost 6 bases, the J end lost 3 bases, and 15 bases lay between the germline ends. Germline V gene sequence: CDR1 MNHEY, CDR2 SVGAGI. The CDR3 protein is CASSLEGRNYEQYF. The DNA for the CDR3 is TGTGCCAGCAGCCTCGAGGGACGGAACTACGAGCAGTACTTC.

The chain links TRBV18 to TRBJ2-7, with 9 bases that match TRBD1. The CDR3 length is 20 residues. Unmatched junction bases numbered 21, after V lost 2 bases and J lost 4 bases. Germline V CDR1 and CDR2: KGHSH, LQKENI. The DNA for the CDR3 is TGTGCCAGCTCACCATTCGGGGACAGGGCCTATCTGCCCCCAGGGTACGAGCAGTACTTC. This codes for CASSPFGDRAYLPPGYEQYF.

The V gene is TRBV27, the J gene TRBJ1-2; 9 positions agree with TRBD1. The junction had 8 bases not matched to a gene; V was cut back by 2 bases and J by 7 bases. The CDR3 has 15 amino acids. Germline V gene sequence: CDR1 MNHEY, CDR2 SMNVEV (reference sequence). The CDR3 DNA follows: TGTGCCAGCAGTTTAATGGGACAGGGAATTCGTGGCTACACCTTC. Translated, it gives CASSLMGQGIRGYTF.

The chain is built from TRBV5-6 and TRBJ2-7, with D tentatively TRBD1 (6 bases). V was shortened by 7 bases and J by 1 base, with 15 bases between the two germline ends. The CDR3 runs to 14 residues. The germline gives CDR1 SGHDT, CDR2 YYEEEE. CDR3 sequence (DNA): TGTGCCAGCGGCTGGGGGACACAATCCTACGAGCAGTACTTC. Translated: CASGWGTQSYEQYF.

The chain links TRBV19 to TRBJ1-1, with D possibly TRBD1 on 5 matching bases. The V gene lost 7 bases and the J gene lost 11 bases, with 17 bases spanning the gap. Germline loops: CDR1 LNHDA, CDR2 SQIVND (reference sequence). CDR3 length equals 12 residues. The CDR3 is CASISRGQVAFF. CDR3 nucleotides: TGTGCCAGTATCTCTAGGGGCCAGGTGGCTTTCTTT.

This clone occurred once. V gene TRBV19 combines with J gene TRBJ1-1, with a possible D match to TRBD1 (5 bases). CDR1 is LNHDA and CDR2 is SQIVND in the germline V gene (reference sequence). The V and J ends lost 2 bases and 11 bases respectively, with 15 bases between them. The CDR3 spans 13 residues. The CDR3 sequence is CASSISSGTGAFF. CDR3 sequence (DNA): TGTGCCAGTAGTATATCGAGTGGGACGGGGGCTTTCTTT.

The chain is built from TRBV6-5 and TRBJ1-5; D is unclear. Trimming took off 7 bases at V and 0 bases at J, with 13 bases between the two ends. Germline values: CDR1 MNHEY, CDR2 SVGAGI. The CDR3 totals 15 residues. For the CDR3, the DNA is TGTGCCAGCAACAGACTACACTATAGCAATCAGCCCCAGCATTTT. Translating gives CASNRLHYSNQPQHF.

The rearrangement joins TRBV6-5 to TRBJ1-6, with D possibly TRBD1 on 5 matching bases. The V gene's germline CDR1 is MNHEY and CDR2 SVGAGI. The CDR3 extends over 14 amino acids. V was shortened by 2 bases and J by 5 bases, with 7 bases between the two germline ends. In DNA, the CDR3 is TGTGCCAGCAGTTACCGGGGGAATAATTCACCCCTCCACTTT. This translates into CASSYRGNNSPLHF.

Here the CDR3 DNA reads TGTGCCACCAGCAGAGCTAAGGACAGCAATCAGCCCCAGCATTTT. This gives the protein CATSRAKDSNQPQHF. The genes are TRBV15 and TRBJ1-5; D is undetermined. Trimming removed 1 base at V and 1 base at J, with 8 bases between. The V gene's germline CDR1 is LNHNV and CDR2 YYDKDF (reference sequence). The CDR3 loop spans 15 amino acids. The full variable domain, in which reference TRBV15 and TRBJ1-5 provide the parts outside the CDR3, is DAMVIQNPRYQVTQFGKPVTLSCSQTLNHNVMYWYQQKSSQAPKLLFHYYDKDFNNEADTPDNFQSRRPNTSFCFLDIRSPGLGDTAMYLCATSRAKDSNQPQHFGDGTRLSIL.

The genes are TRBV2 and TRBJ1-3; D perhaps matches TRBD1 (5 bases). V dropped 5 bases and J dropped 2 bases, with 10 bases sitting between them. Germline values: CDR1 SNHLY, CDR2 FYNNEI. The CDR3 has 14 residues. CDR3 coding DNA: TGTGCCAGCAGTCCCGGGACCGCTGGAAACACCATATATTTT. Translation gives CASSPGTAGNTIYF.

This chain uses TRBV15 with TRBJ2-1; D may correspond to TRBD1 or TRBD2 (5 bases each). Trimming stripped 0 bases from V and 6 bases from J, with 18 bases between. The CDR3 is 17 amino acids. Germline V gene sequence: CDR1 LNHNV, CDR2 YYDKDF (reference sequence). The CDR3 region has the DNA TGTGCCACCAGCAGAGATCACCCGGGGCGAGGAGGCAATGAGCAGTTCTTC. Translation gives CATSRDHPGRGGNEQFF.

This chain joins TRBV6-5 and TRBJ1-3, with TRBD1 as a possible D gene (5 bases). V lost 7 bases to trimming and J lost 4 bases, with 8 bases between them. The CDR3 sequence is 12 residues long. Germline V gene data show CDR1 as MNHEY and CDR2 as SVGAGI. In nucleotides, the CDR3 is TGTGCCAGCATCGGGGCCGGAAACACCATATATTTT. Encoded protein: CASIGAGNTIYF.

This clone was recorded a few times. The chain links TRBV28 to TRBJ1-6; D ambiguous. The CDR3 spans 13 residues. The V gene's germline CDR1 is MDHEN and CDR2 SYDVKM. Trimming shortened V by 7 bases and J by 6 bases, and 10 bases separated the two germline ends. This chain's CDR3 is CASTLSGNSPLHF. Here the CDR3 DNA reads TGTGCCAGCACCCTTTCTGGTAATTCACCCCTCCACTTT.

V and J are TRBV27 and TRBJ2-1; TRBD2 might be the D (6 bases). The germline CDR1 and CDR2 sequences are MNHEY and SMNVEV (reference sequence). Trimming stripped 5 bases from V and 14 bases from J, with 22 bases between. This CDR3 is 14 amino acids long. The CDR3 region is CASSLLEGRLGKFF. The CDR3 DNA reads TGTGCCAGCAGTCTCCTGGAGGGCCGCCTGGGGAAGTTCTTC.

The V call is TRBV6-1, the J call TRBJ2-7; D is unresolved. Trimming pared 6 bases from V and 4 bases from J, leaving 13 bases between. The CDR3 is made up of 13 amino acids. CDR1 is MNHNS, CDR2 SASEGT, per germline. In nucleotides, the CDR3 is TGTGCCAGCAGCCACCAATCGGGTTACGAGCAGTACTTC. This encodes CASSHQSGYEQYF.

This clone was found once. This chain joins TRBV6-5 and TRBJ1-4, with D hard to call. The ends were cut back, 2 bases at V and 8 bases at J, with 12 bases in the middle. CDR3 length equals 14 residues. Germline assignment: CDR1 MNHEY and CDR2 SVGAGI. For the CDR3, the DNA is TGTGCCAGCAGTTACGCCCCGGGAGGGGAAAAACTGTTTTTT. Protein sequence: CASSYAPGGEKLFF.

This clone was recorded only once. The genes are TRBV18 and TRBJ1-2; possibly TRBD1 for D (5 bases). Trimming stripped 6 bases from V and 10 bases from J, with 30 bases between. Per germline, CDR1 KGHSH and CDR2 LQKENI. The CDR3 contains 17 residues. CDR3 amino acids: CASSLNPTFRGHITYTF. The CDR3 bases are TGTGCCAGCTCCCTAAACCCTACCTTCCGCGGACACATAACCTACACCTTC.

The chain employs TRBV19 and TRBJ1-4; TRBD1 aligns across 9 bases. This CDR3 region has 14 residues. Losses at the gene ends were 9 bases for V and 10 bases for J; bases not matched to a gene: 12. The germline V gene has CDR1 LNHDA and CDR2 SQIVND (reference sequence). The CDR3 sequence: CASLPTGGWGKLFF. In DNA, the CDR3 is TGTGCCAGCCTCCCAACAGGGGGCTGGGGAAAACTGTTTTTT. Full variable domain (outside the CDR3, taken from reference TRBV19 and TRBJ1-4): DGGITQSPKYLFRKEGQNVTLSCEQNLNHDAMYWYRQDPGQGLRLIYYSQIVNDFQKGDIAEGYSVSREKKESFPLTVTSAQKNPTAFYLCASLPTGGWGKLFFGSGTQLSVL.

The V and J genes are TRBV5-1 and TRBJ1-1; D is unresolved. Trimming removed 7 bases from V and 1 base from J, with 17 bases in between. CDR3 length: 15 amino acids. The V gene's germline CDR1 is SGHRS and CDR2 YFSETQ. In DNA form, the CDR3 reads TGCGCCAGCTCCATGGGTTTTACGGGGAACACTGAAGCTTTCTTT. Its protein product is CASSMGFTGNTEAFF.

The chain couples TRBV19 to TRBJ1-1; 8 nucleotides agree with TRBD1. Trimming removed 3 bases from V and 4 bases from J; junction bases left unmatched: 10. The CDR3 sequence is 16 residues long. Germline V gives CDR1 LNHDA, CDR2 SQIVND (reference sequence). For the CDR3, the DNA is TGTGCCAGTAGTATTACGGCAGGGGGCCTGTTCACTGAAGCTTTCTTT. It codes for CASSITAGGLFTEAFF.

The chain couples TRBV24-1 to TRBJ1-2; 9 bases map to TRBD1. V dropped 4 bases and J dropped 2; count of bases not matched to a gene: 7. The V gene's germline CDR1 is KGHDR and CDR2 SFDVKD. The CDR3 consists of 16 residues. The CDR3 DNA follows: TGTGCCACCAGTGACAGTCCCGGGACAGGGAACTATGGCTACACCTTC. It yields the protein CATSDSPGTGNYGYTF.

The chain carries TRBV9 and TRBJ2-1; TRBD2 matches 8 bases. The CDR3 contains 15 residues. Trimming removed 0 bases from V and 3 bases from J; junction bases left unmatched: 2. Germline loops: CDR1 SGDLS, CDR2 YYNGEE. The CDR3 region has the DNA TGTGCCAGCAGCGTAGGAAGCGGGGGCTACAATGAGCAGTTCTTC. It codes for CASSVGSGGYNEQFF.

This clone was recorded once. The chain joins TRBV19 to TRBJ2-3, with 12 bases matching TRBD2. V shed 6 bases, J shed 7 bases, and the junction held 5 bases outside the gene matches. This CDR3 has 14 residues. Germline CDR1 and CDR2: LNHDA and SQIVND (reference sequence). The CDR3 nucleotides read TGTGCCAGTAGCGGGACTAGCGGGCGGAATACGCAGTATTTT. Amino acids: CASSGTSGRNTQYF. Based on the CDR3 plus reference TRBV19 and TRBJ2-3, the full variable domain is DGGITQSPKYLFRKEGQNVTLSCEQNLNHDAMYWYRQDPGQGLRLIYYSQIVNDFQKGDIAEGYSVSREKKESFPLTVTSAQKNPTAFYLCASSGTSGRNTQYFGPGTRLTVL.

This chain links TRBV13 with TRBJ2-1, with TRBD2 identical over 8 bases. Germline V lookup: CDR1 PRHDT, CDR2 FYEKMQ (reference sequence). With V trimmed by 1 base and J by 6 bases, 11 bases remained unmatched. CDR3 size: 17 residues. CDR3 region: CASSLDLGRREANEQFF. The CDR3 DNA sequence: TGTGCCAGCAGCTTAGATCTCGGAAGGCGGGAGGCCAATGAGCAGTTCTTC.

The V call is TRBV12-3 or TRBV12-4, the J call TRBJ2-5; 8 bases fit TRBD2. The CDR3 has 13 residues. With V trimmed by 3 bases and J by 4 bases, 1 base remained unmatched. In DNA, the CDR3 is TGTGCCAGCAGTTTTCTAGCGGGAGAGACCCAGTACTTC. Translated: CASSFLAGETQYF.